The 21 T cell receptor beta chains given below trace back to one sample, sequenced in a study of post-analysis software for immune sequencing data. The antigens for these receptors are not known. Overall study results and limits: Patients had higher frequencies than controls of five or six TRBV segments, including TRBV5-6, TRBV5-1 and TRBV20-1.

Each TCR beta cDNA library carried unique molecular identifiers. Each CDR3 protein is one row after TCRdb ran MiXCR on the PCR reads. The data show hundreds of thousands of distinct CDR3 sequences, with 30% seen just once and around 0.55% held by the top ten. The sequenced material came from blood. These receptors all come from a girl between 10 and 17 years old with multiple sclerosis.

This clonotype was picked up a small number of times. V gene TRBV6-6 combines with J gene TRBJ2-1, with D possibly being TRBD2 (6 bases). The V gene's germline CDR1 is MNHNY and CDR2 SVGAGI (reference sequence). The germline V and J ends were trimmed by 7 bases and 8 bases, with 12 bases remaining between them. The CDR3 sequence is 12 residues long. Here the CDR3 DNA reads TGTGCCAGCACGTCTTGGGGGGATGAGCAGTTCTTC. Its protein product is CASTSWGDEQFF.

This rearrangement joins TRBV5-1 to TRBJ1-1, with TRBD1 as a possible D gene (6 bases). The CDR3 sequence is 14 residues long. Trimming shortened V by 0 bases and J by 4 bases, and 10 bases separated the two germline ends. Germline loops: CDR1 SGHRS, CDR2 YFSETQ. The CDR3: CASSLEGGVTEAFF. The CDR3 DNA reads as TGCGCCAGCAGCTTGGAGGGGGGAGTCACTGAAGCTTTCTTT. The full variable domain, with the rest looked up from reference TRBV5-1 and TRBJ1-1, is KAGVTQTPRYLIKTRGQQVTLSCSPISGHRSVSWYQQTPGQGLQFLFEYFSETQRNKGNFPGRFSGRQFSNSRSEMNVSTLELGDSALYLCASSLEGGVTEAFFGQGTRLTVV.

The J gene is TRBJ2-5, the V gene TRBV6-2 or TRBV6-3, with D possibly TRBD2 on 6 matching bases. Germline CDR1 is MNHEY and CDR2 is SVGEGT. V lost 6 bases and J 2 bases, leaving 16 bases between the germline ends. The length of the CDR3 is 15 residues. CDR3 in DNA: TGTGCCAGCAGGAACTCGGGACTGATACAAGAGACCCAGTACTTC. This gives the protein CASRNSGLIQETQYF.

Ten or more counts support this clonotype. The chain has TRBV5-4 and TRBJ2-3; TRBD1 or TRBD2 may be the D gene (5 bases each). The V gene's germline CDR1 is SGHNT and CDR2 YYREEE (reference sequence). The CDR3 is made up of 16 amino acids. V lost 4 bases, J lost 4 bases, and 19 bases lay in between. In DNA form, the CDR3 reads TGTGCCAGCAGCCCACGAGCCGGGGCAGAACCAGATACGCAGTATTTT. This sequence encodes CASSPRAGAEPDTQYF.

CDR3 region: CASSGQKEIYYEQYF. The CDR3 nucleotides are TGTGCCAGCAGCGGACAGAAGGAAATCTATTACGAGCAGTACTTC. This chain joins TRBV21-1 and TRBJ2-7; TRBD1 is the table's D call and was not checked against the DNA. TRBV21-1 is recorded as a pseudogene. The CDR3 consists of 15 residues.

In this sample, this clonotype turned up many times. This chain links TRBV5-6 with TRBJ2-1; D may be TRBD1 (5 bases). Deletions cut 2 bases from V and 0 bases from J, with 9 bases between. CDR1 is SGHDT, CDR2 YYEEEE, per germline. This CDR3 is built from 15 residues. CDR3 amino acids: CASSFGASSYNEQFF. In nucleotides, the CDR3 is TGTGCCAGCAGCTTTGGGGCTAGCTCCTACAATGAGCAGTTCTTC.

In its sample, this clonotype was seen a few times. The chain couples TRBV6-2 or TRBV6-3 to TRBJ1-2; D remains unclear. Germline V gene sequence: CDR1 MNHEY, CDR2 SVGEGT. The CDR3 is 13 residues long. With 6 bases removed from V and 1 base from J, the gap between germline ends came to 9 bases. The CDR3 nucleotides read TGTGCCAGCAGGCAGCCGGGTAACTATGGCTACACCTTC. It translates to CASRQPGNYGYTF.

The V call is TRBV7-2, the J call TRBJ2-3; 7 bases line up with TRBD1. The CDR3 has 14 amino acids. Germline V gene lookup returns CDR1 SGHTA and CDR2 FQGNSA. V dropped 5 bases and J dropped 4; count of bases not matched to a gene: 6. The CDR3 nucleotides are TGTGCCAGCAGCACAGGGGATCCGGCAGATACGCAGTATTTT. It codes for CASSTGDPADTQYF.

Worth noting for this clonotype: A read error may produce the germline difference seen at one junction end. The genes are TRBV25-1 and TRBJ2-7; 7 bases are shared with TRBD2. This CDR3 contains 13 residues. Germline CDR1 MGHDK, CDR2 SYGVNS. The CDR3 protein is CASGSSGSYVQYF. The CDR3 DNA reads TGTGCCAGCGGATCTAGCGGTAGCTACGTGCAGTACTTC.

This chain connects TRBV20-1 to TRBJ2-4; D is unresolved. V was pared by 3 bases and J by 3 bases, with 12 bases between. The CDR3 has 14 amino acids. Germline-derived CDR1 and CDR2 are DFQATT and SNEGSKA (reference sequence). The CDR3 nucleotides are TGCAGTGCTAGCCTCCCCATGCGCAAAAACATTCAGTACTTC. Residues: CSASLPMRKNIQYF.

The chain recombines TRBV5-1 with TRBJ1-5; 8 bases fit TRBD1. This CDR3 comprises 15 residues. In germline, CDR1 is SGHRS, CDR2 YFSETQ. V was pared by 4 bases and J by 5 bases, with 8 bases of the junction left unmatched. The CDR3 is CASSPDDRGDQPQHF. CDR3 in DNA: TGCGCCAGCAGCCCGGATGACAGGGGCGATCAGCCCCAGCATTTT.

Only a few counts were recorded for this clonotype. The V call is TRBV29-1, the J call TRBJ2-5; 10 bases map to TRBD2. This CDR3 is 13 amino acids long. Germline CDR1 is SQVTM and CDR2 is ANQGSEA. V dropped 7 bases and J dropped 5; count of bases not matched to a gene: 7. The CDR3 here is CSDLAGGHETQYF. Written as DNA, the CDR3 is TGCAGCGACTTAGCGGGAGGCCACGAGACCCAGTACTTC.

The rearrangement links TRBV29-1 to TRBJ2-3, with no clear D. V lost 2 bases and J lost 0, with 15 bases in between. The length of the CDR3 is 16 residues. The germline V gene has CDR1 SQVTM and CDR2 ANQGSEA. CDR3 loop: CSVETPGSTSTDTQYF. The CDR3 DNA is TGCAGCGTTGAAACCCCGGGCTCCACTAGCACAGATACGCAGTATTTT.

This clonotype has just a few counts. The chain is built from TRBV29-1 and TRBJ2-7; D may correspond to TRBD1 or TRBD2 (5 bases each). The V end lost 6 bases, the J end lost 3 bases, and 15 bases lay between the germline ends. Germline V lookup: CDR1 SQVTM, CDR2 ANQGSEA. The CDR3 is 13 amino acids. CDR3 DNA: TGCAGCGTAGCGCCGGGACCGCTCTACGAGCAGTACTTC. Translating gives CSVAPGPLYEQYF.

The rearrangement joins TRBV28 to TRBJ2-3; tentatively, D is TRBD1 or TRBD2 (6 bases each). The germline V gene encodes CDR1 MDHEN and CDR2 SYDVKM. The CDR3 covers 14 residues. The V gene lost 7 bases and the J gene lost 1 base, with 12 bases spanning the gap. The CDR3 DNA sequence: TGTGCCAGCAAAGTGGGGGGCCGCACAGATACGCAGTATTTT. Protein product: CASKVGGRTDTQYF.

V usage is TRBV10-2 and J usage is TRBJ2-7; D might be TRBD1 or TRBD2, each matching 5 bases. Looked up from germline, CDR1 is WSHSY and CDR2 is SAAADI. This CDR3 is built from 15 residues. V was shortened by 6 bases and J by 0 bases, with 15 bases between the two germline ends. CDR3 residues: CASRTGTAASYEQYF. DNA for the CDR3: TGCGCCAGCAGAACGGGGACGGCGGCCTCCTACGAGCAGTACTTC.

This clonotype showed up just a few times. The chain couples TRBV6-6 to TRBJ1-5; D might be TRBD1 (5 bases). V shed 5 bases and J shed 4 bases, with 12 bases lying between them. CDR3 length: 14 residues. The germline CDR1 and CDR2 sequences are MNHNY and SVGAGI (reference sequence). The CDR3, as DNA: TGTGCCAGCAGTCGCCGGGACCGGAATCAGCCCCAGCATTTT. Translating gives CASSRRDRNQPQHF.

There are a few counts of this clonotype. The V gene is TRBV7-2, the J gene TRBJ2-4; 8 nucleotides line up with TRBD1. The DNA end is more similar to TRBJ2-5, so the J call may be wrong. The CDR3 is made up of 13 amino acids. The germline gives CDR1 SGHTA, CDR2 FQGNSA. CDR3 nucleotides: TGTGCCAGCAGTCCCAGACAGGGGCAGACCCAGTACTTC. This gives the protein CASSPRQGQTQYF.

This clonotype came up many times. The chain carries TRBV11-2 and TRBJ2-7; no definite D call. CDR1 SGHAT and CDR2 FQNNGV come from the germline V gene. The CDR3 has 12 amino acids. The V end lost 2 bases, the J end lost 2 bases, and 4 bases lay between the germline ends. CDR3 sequence (DNA): TGTGCCAGCAGCTTACAACCCTACGAGCAGTACTTC. Translating gives CASSLQPYEQYF.

This clonotype has only a few counts. The rearrangement joins TRBV29-1 to TRBJ2-5, with D perhaps given as TRBD1 or TRBD2 (5 bases each). Germline V CDR1 and CDR2: SQVTM, ANQGSEA. There are 13 residues in the CDR3. The V end lost 6 bases, the J end lost 2 bases, and 13 bases lay between the germline ends. The CDR3 region is CSVTRGGQETQYF. CDR3 DNA: TGCAGCGTCACCCGGGGCGGGCAAGAGACCCAGTACTTC.

The chain is built from TRBV20-1 and TRBJ1-1; no definite D call. The CDR3 is made up of 15 amino acids. Germline assignment: CDR1 DFQATT and CDR2 SNEGSKA (reference sequence). Deletions cut 5 bases from V and 5 bases from J, with 21 bases between. CDR3 coding DNA: TGCAGTGCTCAGCCCCGGCCCGGAGTTGGGACTGAAGCTTTCTTT. This gives the protein CSAQPRPGVGTEAFF.